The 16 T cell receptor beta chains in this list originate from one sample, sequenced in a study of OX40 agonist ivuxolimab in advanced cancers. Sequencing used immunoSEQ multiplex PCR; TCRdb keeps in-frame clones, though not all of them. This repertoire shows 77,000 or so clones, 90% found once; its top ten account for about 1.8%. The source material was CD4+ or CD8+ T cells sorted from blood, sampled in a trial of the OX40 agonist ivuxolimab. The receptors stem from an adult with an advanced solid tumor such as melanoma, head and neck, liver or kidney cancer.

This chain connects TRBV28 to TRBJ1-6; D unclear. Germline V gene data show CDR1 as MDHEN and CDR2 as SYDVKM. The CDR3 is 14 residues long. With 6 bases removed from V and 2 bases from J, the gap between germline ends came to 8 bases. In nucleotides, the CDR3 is TGTGCCAGCAGCCCTATACCCTATAATTCACCCCTCCACTTT. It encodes CASSPIPYNSPLHF.

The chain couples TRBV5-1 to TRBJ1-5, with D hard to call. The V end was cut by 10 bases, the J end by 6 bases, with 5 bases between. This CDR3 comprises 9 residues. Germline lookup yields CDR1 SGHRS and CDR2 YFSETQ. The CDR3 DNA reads TGCGCCCCCCGTCAGCCCCAGCATTTT. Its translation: CAPRQPQHF.

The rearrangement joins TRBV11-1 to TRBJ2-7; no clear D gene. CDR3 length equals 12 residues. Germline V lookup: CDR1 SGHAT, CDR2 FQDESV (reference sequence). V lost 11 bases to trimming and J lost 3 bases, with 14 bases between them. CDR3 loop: CASAFNFYEQYF. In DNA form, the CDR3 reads TGTGCCTCAGCCTTTAACTTCTACGAGCAGTACTTC.

CDR3 amino acids: CASSEGFTYEQYF. The CDR3 nucleotides read TGTGCCAGCAGTGAAGGGTTTACCTACGAGCAGTACTTC. The chain links TRBV6-1 to TRBJ2-7; D remains unclear. Germline assignment: CDR1 MNHNS and CDR2 SASEGT. Trimming stripped 1 base from V and 2 bases from J, with 6 bases between. The CDR3 extends over 13 amino acids.

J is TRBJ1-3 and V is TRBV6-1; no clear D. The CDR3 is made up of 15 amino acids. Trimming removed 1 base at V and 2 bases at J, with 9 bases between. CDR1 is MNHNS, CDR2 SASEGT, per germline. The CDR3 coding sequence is TGTGCCAGCAGTGAAGGGGCAGCCCCTGGAAACACCATATATTTT. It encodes CASSEGAAPGNTIYF.

CDR3 sequence reads: CASSLSRAEKLFF. In DNA form, the CDR3 reads TGTGCCAGCAGCTTATCCAGGGCTGAAAAACTGTTTTTT. The chain is built from TRBV7-2 and TRBJ1-4, with a tentative D call TRBD1 (5 bases). Trimming left V 2 bases short and J 7 bases short, with 8 bases between. In germline, CDR1 is SGHTA, CDR2 FQGNSA. CDR3 length: 13 residues.

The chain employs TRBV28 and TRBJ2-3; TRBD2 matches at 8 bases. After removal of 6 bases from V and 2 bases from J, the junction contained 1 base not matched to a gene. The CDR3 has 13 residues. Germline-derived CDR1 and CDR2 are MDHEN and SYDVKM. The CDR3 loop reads CASRRGATDTQYF. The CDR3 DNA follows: TGTGCCAGCAGGCGGGGGGCCACAGATACGCAGTATTTT.

CDR3 sequence (DNA): TGTGCCAGCAGCTTGGCCTCGGGGGGAGGAGAGACCCAGTACTTC. This gives the protein CASSLASGGGETQYF. The V gene is TRBV5-6, the J gene TRBJ2-5; 7 bases line up with TRBD2. This CDR3 region has 15 residues. The trim removed 0 bases at V and 4 bases at J, leaving 6 bases unmatched. Germline CDR1 is SGHDT and CDR2 is YYEEEE.

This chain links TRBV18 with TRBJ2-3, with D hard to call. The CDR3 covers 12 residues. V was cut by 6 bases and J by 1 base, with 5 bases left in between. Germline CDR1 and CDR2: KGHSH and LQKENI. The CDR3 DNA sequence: TGTGCCAGCTCGTGGGGCACAGATACGCAGTATTTT. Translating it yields CASSWGTDTQYF.

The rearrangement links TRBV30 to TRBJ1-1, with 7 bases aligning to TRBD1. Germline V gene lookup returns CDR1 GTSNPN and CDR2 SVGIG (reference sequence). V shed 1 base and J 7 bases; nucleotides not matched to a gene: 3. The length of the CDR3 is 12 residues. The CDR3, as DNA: TGTGCCTGGAGTGGGGACAGCCTTGAAGCTTTCTTT. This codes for CAWSGDSLEAFF.

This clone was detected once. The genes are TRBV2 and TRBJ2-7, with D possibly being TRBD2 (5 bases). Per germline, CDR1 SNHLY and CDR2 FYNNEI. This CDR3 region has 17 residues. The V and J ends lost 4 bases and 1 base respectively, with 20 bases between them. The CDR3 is CASSVSLVGRASYEQYF. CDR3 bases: TGTGCCAGCAGTGTATCTTTGGTCGGGCGGGCGTCCTACGAGCAGTACTTC.

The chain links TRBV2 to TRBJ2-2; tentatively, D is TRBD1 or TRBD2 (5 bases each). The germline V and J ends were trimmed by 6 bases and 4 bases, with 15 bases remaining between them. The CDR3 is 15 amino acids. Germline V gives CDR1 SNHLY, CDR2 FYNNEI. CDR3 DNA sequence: TGTGCCAGCAGGGTACGGGCTGGGGGCACCGGGGAGCTGTTTTTT. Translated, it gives CASRVRAGGTGELFF.

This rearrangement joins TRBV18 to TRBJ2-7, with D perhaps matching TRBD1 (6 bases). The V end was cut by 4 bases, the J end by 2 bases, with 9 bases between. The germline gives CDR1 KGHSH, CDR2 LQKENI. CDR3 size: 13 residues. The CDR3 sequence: CASSQGVPYEQYF. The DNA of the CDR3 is TGTGCCAGCTCACAGGGGGTGCCCTACGAGCAGTACTTC.

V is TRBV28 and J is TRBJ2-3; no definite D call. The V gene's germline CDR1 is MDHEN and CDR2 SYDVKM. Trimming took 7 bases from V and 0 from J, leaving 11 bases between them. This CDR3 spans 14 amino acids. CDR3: CASIPTASTDTQYF. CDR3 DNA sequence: TGTGCCAGCATACCCACGGCTAGCACAGATACGCAGTATTTT.

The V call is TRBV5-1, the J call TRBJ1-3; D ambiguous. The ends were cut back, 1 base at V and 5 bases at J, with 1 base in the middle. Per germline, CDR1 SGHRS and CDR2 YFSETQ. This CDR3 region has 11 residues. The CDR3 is CASSLRNTIYF. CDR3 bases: TGCGCCAGCAGCTTGAGAAACACCATATATTTT.

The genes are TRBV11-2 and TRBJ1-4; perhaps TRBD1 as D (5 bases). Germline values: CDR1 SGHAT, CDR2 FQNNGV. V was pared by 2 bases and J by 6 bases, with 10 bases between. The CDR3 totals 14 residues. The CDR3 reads CASSLLGRDEKLFF. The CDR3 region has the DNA TGTGCCAGCAGCTTATTAGGCAGGGATGAAAAACTGTTTTTT.